The rows below give T cell receptor beta chains drawn from one sample of a study of blood T cell repertoires in COVID-19. Clones were sequenced by immunoSEQ multiplex PCR, and TCRdb holds only the in-frame ones, with some missing. Among 300,000 to 450,000 clones listed, around nine tenths were seen once. Sequenced material: peripheral blood. All receptors derive from a human donor in a cohort sampled during active COVID-19. Each CDR3 is given with its conserved first and last residue. A D gene is named only where the DNA matches it firmly. Clone sizes are given selectively: once, few, many, or a class where the clone is expanded.

d_gene	v_gene	abundance	j_gene	CDR3aa	CDR3nt
.	TRBV7-3	few	TRBJ1-5	CASSATGPNQPQHF	TGTGCCAGCAGCGCAACAGGGCCGAATCAGCCCCAGCATTTT
.	TRBV5-1	.	TRBJ2-7	CASSLASGYEQYF	TGCGCCAGCAGCTTGGCCTCAGGGTACGAGCAGTACTTC
TRBD1	TRBV27	.	TRBJ1-5	CASSPGQGDSGYQPQHF	TGTGCCAGCAGCCCGGGACAGGGGGACTCAGGGTATCAGCCCCAGCATTTT
.	TRBV2	.	TRBJ1-1	CASIQRSNTEAFF	TGTGCCAGCATTCAGCGATCAAACACTGAAGCTTTCTTT
TRBD2	TRBV9	.	TRBJ2-2	CASSVAGRVDTGELFF	TGTGCCAGCAGCGTAGCAGGGAGGGTGGACACCGGGGAGCTGTTTTTT
TRBD2	TRBV18	.	TRBJ2-3	CASSPGLAGDTQYF	TGTGCCAGCTCACCCGGACTAGCGGGAGATACGCAGTATTTT
TRBD1	TRBV7-9	once	TRBJ2-5	CASSRQGALGETQYF	TGTGCCAGCAGCCGCCAGGGGGCGCTGGGAGAGACCCAGTACTTC
.	TRBV9	.	TRBJ1-2	CASSVAANYGYTF	TGTGCCAGCAGCGTAGCAGCTAACTATGGCTACACCTTC
.	TRBV5-1	.	TRBJ1-3	CASSLGTSSGNTIYF	TGCGCCAGCAGCTTGGGGACAAGCTCTGGAAACACCATATATTTT
.	TRBV5-4	.	TRBJ1-2	CASSLVAGAWGYTF	TGTGCCAGCAGCTTGGTCGCAGGGGCCTGGGGCTACACCTTC
.	TRBV3-1/TRBV3-2	.	TRBJ2-5	CASSPWTDQETQYF	TGTGCCAGCAGCCCCTGGACAGATCAAGAGACCCAGTACTTC
.	TRBV3-1/TRBV3-2	.	TRBJ1-1	CASSQAQSHAEAFF	TGTGCCAGCAGCCAAGCCCAGTCCCATGCTGAAGCTTTCTTT
TRBD1	TRBV10-2	.	TRBJ2-1	CASSESTGIHEQFF	TGCGCCAGCAGTGAGTCGACAGGGATACATGAGCAGTTCTTC
TRBD2	TRBV10-3	.	TRBJ2-7	CAISESSSLAGRGEQYF	TGTGCCATCAGTGAGTCTAGTAGCCTAGCGGGTCGTGGGGAGCAGTACTTC
.	TRBV5-4	.	TRBJ1-1	CATKTRRQEAFF	TGTGCCACCAAAACTCGACGACAGGAAGCTTTCTTT
TRBD1	TRBV5-1	.	TRBJ1-2	CASSFGQGLYYGYTF	TGCGCCAGCAGCTTTGGACAGGGGCTTTACTATGGCTACACCTTC
.	TRBV5-1	.	TRBJ1-1	CASSLQGGGTEAFF	TGCGCCAGCAGCCTCCAAGGGGGGGGTACTGAAGCTTTCTTT
TRBD1	TRBV28	.	TRBJ2-7	CASSAPGQGQEQYF	TGTGCCAGCAGTGCACCGGGACAGGGGCAAGAGCAGTACTTC
.	TRBV3-1/TRBV3-2	once	TRBJ2-1	CASSQDWSDEQFF	TGTGCCAGCAGCCAAGATTGGTCGGATGAGCAGTTCTTC
TRBD1	TRBV7-9	.	TRBJ1-5	CASSLGTGSLYSNQPQHF	TGTGCCAGCAGCTTAGGGACAGGGAGTCTTTATAGCAATCAGCCCCAGCATTTT
.	TRBV30	.	TRBJ2-7	CAWTLVDGAEQYF	TGTGCCTGGACTTTAGTGGATGGGGCCGAGCAGTACTTC
TRBD2	TRBV9	few	TRBJ2-2	CASGSNSGTLGGSNTGELFF	TGTGCCAGCGGTTCCAATAGCGGGACCCTAGGGGGATCGAACACCGGGGAGCTGTTTTTT
TRBD2	TRBV3-1/TRBV3-2	.	TRBJ2-1	CASSQEELAGYNEQFF	TGTGCCAGCAGCCAAGAGGAACTAGCGGGGTACAATGAGCAGTTCTTC
.	TRBV30	.	TRBJ1-4	CAWRRSNEKLFF	TGTGCCTGGAGGCGCTCTAATGAAAAACTGTTTTTT
TRBD1	TRBV30	.	TRBJ1-2	CAWNENRGQSYTF	TGTGCCTGGAATGAAAACAGGGGGCAAAGCTACACCTTC
.	TRBV10-3	once	TRBJ2-5	CAISEEAGANQETQYF	TGTGCCATCAGTGAGGAAGCAGGGGCTAATCAAGAGACCCAGTACTTC
.	TRBV15	.	TRBJ1-2	CATSQPRVGGNYGYTF	TGTGCCACCTCCCAACCTAGGGTAGGGGGAAATTATGGCTACACCTTC
TRBD1	TRBV5-8	.	TRBJ2-1	CASYQFDRGHRNEQFF	TGTGCCAGCTACCAGTTCGACAGGGGGCATCGCAATGAGCAGTTCTTC
.	TRBV7-7	.	TRBJ2-5	CASSPTEGGRRTQETQYF	TGTGCTAGCAGCCCCACCGAGGGGGGGCGGAGGACTCAAGAGACCCAGTACTTC